This TCR beta chain was identified in a study of somatic mutations in cytotoxic T cells in rheumatoid arthritis. The length of the CDR3 is 14 residues. V lost 2 bases and J lost 0, with 7 bases in between. The germline gives CDR1 MNHEY, CDR2 SMNVEV (reference sequence). Using immunoSEQ multiplex PCR, the repertoire was profiled, and TCRdb retains in-frame clones only, with some absent. The data contain 15,000 to 20,000 clones, less than 75% of them singletons. As healthy controls, the study included blood donors who had a median age of about 56 years (range about 20-80) and were approximately 50% female. Magnetic beads with positive selection isolated CD4+ and CD8+ fractions, whose purity was verified by flow cytometry.

Sequenced sample: CD8+ T cells sorted from blood. This TCR was recovered from a woman aged 55-69 years in good health. The V call is TRBV27, the J call TRBJ1-1; tentative D call: TRBD1 (5 bases). The CDR3 sequence: CASSLAGLNTEAFF. The CDR3 DNA sequence: TGTGCCAGCAGTTTAGCAGGGCTGAACACTGAAGCTTTCTTT.